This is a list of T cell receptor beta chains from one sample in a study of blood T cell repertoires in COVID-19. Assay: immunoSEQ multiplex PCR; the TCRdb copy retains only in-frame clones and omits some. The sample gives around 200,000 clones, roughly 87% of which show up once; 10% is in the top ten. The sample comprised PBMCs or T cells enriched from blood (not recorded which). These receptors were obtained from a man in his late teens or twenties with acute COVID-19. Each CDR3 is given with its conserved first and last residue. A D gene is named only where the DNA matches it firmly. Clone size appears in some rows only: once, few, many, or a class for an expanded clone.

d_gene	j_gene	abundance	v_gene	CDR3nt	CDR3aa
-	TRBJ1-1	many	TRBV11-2	TGTGCCAGCAGCCCAAACACTGAAGCTTTCTTT	CASSPNTEAFF
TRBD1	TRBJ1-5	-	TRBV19	TGTGCCAGCGACCCTGGGACAGATCAGCCCCAGCATTTT	CASDPGTDQPQHF
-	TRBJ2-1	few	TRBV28	TGTGCCAGCCTTAGGGGGGGCGCCGACAATGAGCAGTTCTTC	CASLRGGADNEQFF
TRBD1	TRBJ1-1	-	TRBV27	TGTGCCAGCAGCAAGACAGGGGCAGCTAGAGCTGAAGCTTTCTTT	CASSKTGAARAEAFF
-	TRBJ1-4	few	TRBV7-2	TGTGCCAGCAGCTTAGCGGCCCAAAATGAAAAACTGTTTTTT	CASSLAAQNEKLFF
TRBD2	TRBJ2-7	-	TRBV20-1	TGCAGTGCTAGTTCTTCCCTAGCGGGAGCCGGCGAGCAGTACTTC	CSASSSLAGAGEQYF
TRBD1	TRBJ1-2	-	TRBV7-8	TGTGCCAGCAGCTTGCCGGGACAGGGACTCTATGGCTACACCTTC	CASSLPGQGLYGYTF
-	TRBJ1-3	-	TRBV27	TGTGCCTTTTTAGGAAACACCATATATTTT	CAFLGNTIYF
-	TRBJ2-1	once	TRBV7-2	TGTGCCAGCAGCTTAGCGGCTAATGAGCAGTTCTTC	CASSLAANEQFF
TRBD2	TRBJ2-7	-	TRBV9	TGTGCCAGCAGCGTAGAAGCGGGATACTCCTACGAGCAGTACTTC	CASSVEAGYSYEQYF
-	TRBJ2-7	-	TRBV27	TGTGCCAGCAGTTTATCCCCGACTAGTAACGAGCAGTACTTC	CASSLSPTSNEQYF
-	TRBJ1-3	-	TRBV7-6	TGTGCCAGCAGCTTAAACTCGGGGGGTACAGGGCGTCCTGGAAACACCATATATTTT	CASSLNSGGTGRPGNTIYF
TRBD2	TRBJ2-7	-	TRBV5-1	TGCGCCAGCAGCTTGACGGCGGGAGCCCTCGTCGGGTCCTACGAGCAGTACTTC	CASSLTAGALVGSYEQYF
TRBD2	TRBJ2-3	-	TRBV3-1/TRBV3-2	TGTGCCAGCAGCCAGTACGGGACTAGCGGGAGGCACACGCAGTATTTT	CASSQYGTSGRHTQYF
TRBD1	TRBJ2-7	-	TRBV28	TGTGCCAGCAGCTCCGGGACAGTTGAAGAGCAGTACTTC	CASSSGTVEEQYF
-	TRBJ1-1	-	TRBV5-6	TGTGCCAGCAGCCTCGACAGTGGTGAAGCTTTCTTT	CASSLDSGEAFF
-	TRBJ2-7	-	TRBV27	TGTGCCAGCAGTTTTAGCCCTCGAGCCTACGAGCAGTACTTC	CASSFSPRAYEQYF
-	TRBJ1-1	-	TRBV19	TGTGCCAGTAGTACGAGCCGCGGGGGGAACACTGAAGCTTTCTTT	CASSTSRGGNTEAFF
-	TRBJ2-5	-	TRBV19	TGTGCCAGTGCGCTTGACGGGAGTTTTGAGACCCAGTACTTC	CASALDGSFETQYF
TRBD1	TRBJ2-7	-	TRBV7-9	TGTGCCAGCAGCTTTGGACAGGGGAGTATTTACGAGCAGTACTTC	CASSFGQGSIYEQYF
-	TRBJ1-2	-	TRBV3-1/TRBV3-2	TGTGCCAGCAGCCCTGGAGGCTCCTATGGCTACACCTTC	CASSPGGSYGYTF
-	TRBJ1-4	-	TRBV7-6	TGTGCCAGCAGCGGCGGGACGGCGAATGAAAAACTGTTTTTT	CASSGGTANEKLFF
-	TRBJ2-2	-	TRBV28	TGTGCCAGCAGTTTCCGGGGACTGCAGCGGGAGCTGTTTTTT	CASSFRGLQRELFF
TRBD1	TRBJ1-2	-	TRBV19	TGTGCCAGCCGCACATCAGGGGGCCAAAGTGACTACACCTTC	CASRTSGGQSDYTF
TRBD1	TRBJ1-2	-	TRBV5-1	TGCGCCAGCAGCTTTACAGGGGGCGCCGATGGCTACACCTTC	CASSFTGGADGYTF
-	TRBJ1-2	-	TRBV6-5	TGTGCCAGCAGTTACTCGAGGAGGGCCACCCACTATGGCTACACCTTC	CASSYSRRATHYGYTF
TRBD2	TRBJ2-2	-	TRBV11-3	TGTGCCAGCAGCTCGACATGGACTAGCGGGAGTTCTTCCACCGGGGAGCTGTTTTTT	CASSSTWTSGSSSTGELFF
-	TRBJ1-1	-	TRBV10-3	TGTGCCATCAGTAGGCAGGGAGGCACTGAAGCTTTCTTT	CAISRQGGTEAFF
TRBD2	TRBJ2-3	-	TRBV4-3	TGCGCCAGCAGCCAAGAGACCAGACTAGCGTCCACAGATACGCAGTATTTT	CASSQETRLASTDTQYF
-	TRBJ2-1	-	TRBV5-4	TGTGCCAGCAGCTTGGTGCCTACCCCCTCCTACAATGAGCAGTTCTTC	CASSLVPTPSYNEQFF
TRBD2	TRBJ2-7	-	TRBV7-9	TGTGCCAGCAGCGCCCTCTTAGCGGGACTTACCGCCTACGAGCAGTACTTC	CASSALLAGLTAYEQYF
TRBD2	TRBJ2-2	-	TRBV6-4	TGTGCCAGCCGGGGTAGCGGGAGTTCCGGGGAGCTGTTTTTT	CASRGSGSSGELFF
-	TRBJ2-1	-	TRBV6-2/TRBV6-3	TGTGCCAGCACCCCCACGAGCGGCAATGAGCAGTTCTTC	CASTPTSGNEQFF
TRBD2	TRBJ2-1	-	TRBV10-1	TGCGCCAGCAGTGATTTAGCGGGAGATTTGTCCTACAATGAGCAGTTCTTC	CASSDLAGDLSYNEQFF
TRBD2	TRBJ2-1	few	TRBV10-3	TGTGCCATCAGTGAGTCGGCAGGTCAAGGGACTAGTGAGCAGTTCTTC	CAISESAGQGTSEQFF
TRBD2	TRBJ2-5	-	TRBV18	TGTGCCAGCTCAGTAGCGGGAGGTCTACAAGAGACCCAGTACTTC	CASSVAGGLQETQYF
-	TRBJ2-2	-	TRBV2	TGTGCCGTGGACAGAGCAGAACTTAACACCGGGGAGCTGTTTTTT	CAVDRAELNTGELFF
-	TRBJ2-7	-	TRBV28	TGTGCCAGCAGTTTATTTGGAGCGGTCGAGCAGTACTTC	CASSLFGAVEQYF
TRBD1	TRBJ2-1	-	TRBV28	TGTGCCAGGGGGTCTAAGACAGGGACCACGAACTCCTACAATGAGCAGTTCTTC	CARGSKTGTTNSYNEQFF
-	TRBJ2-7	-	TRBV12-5	TGTGCTAGTGGTTCACTCACCCTCCCCTACGAGCAGTACTTC	CASGSLTLPYEQYF
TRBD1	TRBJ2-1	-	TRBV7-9	TGTGCCAGCAGCTTCCCCGGGACAGGGGGCGCGTCGGATGAGCAGTTCTTC	CASSFPGTGGASDEQFF